This T cell receptor beta chain was captured by sequencing in a study of cytomegalovirus exposure and HLA in healthy donors. Study-wide results and caveats: The study flagged fewer than 200 TCR beta chains as cytomegalovirus-associated.

Note on this clone: What it binds is unknown.

The PCR made use of 60 Vbeta and 13 Jbeta primers. Data came from immunoSEQ multiplex PCR; TCRdb stores just in-frame clones and leaves some out. The table lists about 160,000 clones, about four fifths of them singletons. V dropped 3 bases and J dropped 5 bases, with 17 bases sitting between them. This CDR3 has 15 amino acids. From germline, CDR1 is SGDLS and CDR2 YYNGEE. V gene TRBV9 combines with J gene TRBJ2-5; possible D gene TRBD2, 6 bases. The TCR comes from a woman in her forties or fifties in good health and CMV-seronegative. Sequenced sample: PBMCs. CDR3: CASSASGSGRETQYF. The CDR3 DNA follows: TGTGCCAGCAGCGCCTCAGGGTCTGGGAGGGAGACCCAGTACTTC.